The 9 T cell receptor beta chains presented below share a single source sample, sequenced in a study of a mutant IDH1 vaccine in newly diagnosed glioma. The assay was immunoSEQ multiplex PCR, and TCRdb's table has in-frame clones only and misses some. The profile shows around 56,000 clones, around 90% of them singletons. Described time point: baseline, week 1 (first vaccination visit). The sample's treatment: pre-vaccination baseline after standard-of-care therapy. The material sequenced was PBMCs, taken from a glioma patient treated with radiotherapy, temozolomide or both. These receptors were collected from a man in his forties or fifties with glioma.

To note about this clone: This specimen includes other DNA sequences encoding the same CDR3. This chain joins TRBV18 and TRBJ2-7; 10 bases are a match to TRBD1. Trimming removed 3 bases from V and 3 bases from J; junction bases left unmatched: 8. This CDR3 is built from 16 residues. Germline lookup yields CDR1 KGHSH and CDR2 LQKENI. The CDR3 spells CASSPPGTGALYEQYF. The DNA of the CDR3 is TGTGCCAGCTCACCCCCCGGGACAGGGGCGCTCTACGAGCAGTACTTC.

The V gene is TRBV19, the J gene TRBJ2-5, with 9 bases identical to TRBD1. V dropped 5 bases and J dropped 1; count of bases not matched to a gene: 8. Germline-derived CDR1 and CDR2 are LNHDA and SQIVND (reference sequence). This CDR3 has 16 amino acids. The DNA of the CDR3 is TGTGCCAGTAGTCTTGGGGGACAGGGAGGCCAAGAGACCCAGTACTTC. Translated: CASSLGGQGGQETQYF.

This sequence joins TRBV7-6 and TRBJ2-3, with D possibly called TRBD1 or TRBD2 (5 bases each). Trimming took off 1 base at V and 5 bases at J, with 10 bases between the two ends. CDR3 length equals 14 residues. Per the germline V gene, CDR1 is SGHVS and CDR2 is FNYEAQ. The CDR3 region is CASSLGAGGDTQYF. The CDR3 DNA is TGTGCCAGCAGCTTAGGGGCTGGGGGAGATACGCAGTATTTT.

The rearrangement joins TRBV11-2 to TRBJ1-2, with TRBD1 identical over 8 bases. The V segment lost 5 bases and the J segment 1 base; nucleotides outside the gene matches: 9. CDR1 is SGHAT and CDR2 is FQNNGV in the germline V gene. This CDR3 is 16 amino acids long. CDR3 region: CASSQGQGRINYGYTF. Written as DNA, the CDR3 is TGTGCCAGCAGCCAAGGACAGGGCCGTATTAACTATGGCTACACCTTC.

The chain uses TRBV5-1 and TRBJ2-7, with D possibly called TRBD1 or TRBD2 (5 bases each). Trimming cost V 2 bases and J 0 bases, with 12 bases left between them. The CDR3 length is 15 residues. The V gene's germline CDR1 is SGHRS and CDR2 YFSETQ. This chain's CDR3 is CASSFRAGSSYEQYF. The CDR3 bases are TGCGCCAGCAGCTTCAGGGCAGGGAGCTCCTACGAGCAGTACTTC.

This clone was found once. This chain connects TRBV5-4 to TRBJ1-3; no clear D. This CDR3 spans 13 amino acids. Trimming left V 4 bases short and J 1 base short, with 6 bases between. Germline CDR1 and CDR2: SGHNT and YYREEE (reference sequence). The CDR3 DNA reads TGTGCCAGCAGCCAAAGATCTGGAAACACCATATATTTT. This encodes CASSQRSGNTIYF.

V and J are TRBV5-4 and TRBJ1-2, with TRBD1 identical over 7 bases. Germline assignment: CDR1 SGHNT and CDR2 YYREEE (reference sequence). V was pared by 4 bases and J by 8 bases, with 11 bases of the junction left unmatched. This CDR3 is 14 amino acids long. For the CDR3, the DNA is TGTGCCAGCAGCCCCACCAGGGGGGGCGACGGCTACACCTTC. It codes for CASSPTRGGDGYTF.

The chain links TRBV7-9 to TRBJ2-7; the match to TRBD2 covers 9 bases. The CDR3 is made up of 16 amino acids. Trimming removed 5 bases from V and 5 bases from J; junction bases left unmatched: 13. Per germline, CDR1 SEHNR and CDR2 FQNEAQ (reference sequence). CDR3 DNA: TGTGCCAGCAGCCATCTAGCGGGAACGGAAGCCAACGAGCAGTACTTC. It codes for CASSHLAGTEANEQYF.

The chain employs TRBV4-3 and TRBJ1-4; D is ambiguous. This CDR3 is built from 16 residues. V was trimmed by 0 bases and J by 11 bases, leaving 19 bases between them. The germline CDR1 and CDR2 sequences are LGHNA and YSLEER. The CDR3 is CASSQDLSGQQLKLFF. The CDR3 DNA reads TGCGCCAGCAGCCAAGATCTCTCAGGTCAGCAATTGAAACTGTTTTTT.